This is a list of T cell receptor beta chains from one sample in a study of blood T cell repertoires in COVID-19. Using immunoSEQ multiplex PCR, the repertoire was profiled, and TCRdb retains in-frame clones only, with some absent. The sample shows a few hundred thousand clones, about 83% of them seen only once. The specimen sequenced was PBMCs or T cells enriched from blood (not recorded which). The receptors stem from a woman in her 40s who had recovered from COVID-19. Each CDR3 is given without its conserved first and last residue. A D gene is named only where the DNA matches it firmly.

V: TRBV19
D: TRBD1
length: 11
J: TRBJ2-3
CDR3: ASSDRGTDTQY

V: TRBV2
D: TRBD2
length: 16
J: TRBJ2-1
CDR3: ASSERGALAGTNNEQF

V: TRBV5-4
D: NA
length: 12
J: TRBJ1-4
CDR3: ASSYAGVNEKLF

V: TRBV25-1
D: TRBD2
length: 14
J: TRBJ2-7
CDR3: ASSALGSGVSYEQY

V: TRBV29-1
D: NA
length: 9
J: TRBJ2-1
CDR3: SVVSRNEQF

V: TRBV6-1
D: NA
length: 13
J: TRBJ1-1
CDR3: ASSEMDGENTEAF

V: TRBV30
D: TRBD1
length: 11
J: TRBJ1-1
CDR3: AWDRGRDTEAF

V: TRBV6-2/TRBV6-3
D: NA
length: 12
J: TRBJ1-1
CDR3: ASSSGRENTEAF

V: TRBV5-5
D: NA
length: 11
J: TRBJ1-5
CDR3: ASSLVGAQPQH

V: TRBV5-1
D: NA
length: 13
J: TRBJ2-2
CDR3: ASSFTGANTGELF

V: TRBV27
D: NA
length: 12
J: TRBJ2-1
CDR3: ASSLFRGNDEQF

V: TRBV2
D: NA
length: 11
J: TRBJ1-2
CDR3: ASSEAQGVGYT

V: TRBV18
D: NA
length: 11
J: TRBJ2-3
CDR3: ASSPGERDTQY

V: TRBV30
D: TRBD2
length: 12
J: TRBJ2-4
CDR3: AWNHLAGENIQY

V: TRBV6-5
D: TRBD1
length: 13
J: TRBJ1-4
CDR3: ASSYSGTEFEKLF

V: TRBV19
D: TRBD1
length: 14
J: TRBJ1-1
CDR3: ASISHPNRGPGEAF

V: TRBV18
D: NA
length: 14
J: TRBJ1-1
CDR3: ASSRLRDPSNTEAF